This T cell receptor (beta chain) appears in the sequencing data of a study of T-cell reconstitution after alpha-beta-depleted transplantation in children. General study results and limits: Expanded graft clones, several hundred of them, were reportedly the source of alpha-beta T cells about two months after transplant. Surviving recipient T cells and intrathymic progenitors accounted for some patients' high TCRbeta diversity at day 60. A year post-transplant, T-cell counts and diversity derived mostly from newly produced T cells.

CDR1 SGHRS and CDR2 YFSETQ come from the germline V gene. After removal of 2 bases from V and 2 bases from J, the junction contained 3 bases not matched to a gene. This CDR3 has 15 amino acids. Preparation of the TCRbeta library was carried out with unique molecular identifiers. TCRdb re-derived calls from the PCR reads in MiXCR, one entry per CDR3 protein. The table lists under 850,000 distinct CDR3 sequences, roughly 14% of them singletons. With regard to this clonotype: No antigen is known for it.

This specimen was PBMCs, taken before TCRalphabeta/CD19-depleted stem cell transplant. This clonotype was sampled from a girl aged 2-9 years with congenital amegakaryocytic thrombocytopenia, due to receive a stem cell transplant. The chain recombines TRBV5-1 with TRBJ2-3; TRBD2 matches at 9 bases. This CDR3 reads CASSFSGRNTDTQYF. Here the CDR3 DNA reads TGCGCCAGCAGCTTTAGCGGGAGAAACACAGATACGCAGTATTTT.